This T cell receptor beta chain is drawn from a study of T cell responses to AZD1222 COVID-19 vaccine (dated by TCRdb to the early 2020s). General notes on the study: AZD1222 recipients given second doses at about 4 weeks or at about 12 weeks were pooled, since spike-specific TCR depth and breadth were not found to differ between the two schedules. Trial participants were enrolled into age subgroups of 18-55, 56-69 and 70-plus years, which contained 148, 28 and 57 TCR-sequenced participants, respectively. TCR sequencing was performed for roughly 250 trial participants, of whom 207 were given two doses of AZD1222 and around 25 were given two doses of MenACWY control vaccine. Study-wide conclusions, independent of this receptor: Because no day 14 peak-response samples were available, the repertoires could be characterized only after the peak T cell response. Conclusions about previously exposed vaccinees are limited because only five or six AZD1222 recipients were SARS-CoV-2 seropositive at baseline. Epitopes outside the regions mutated in the B.1.351 and B.1.1.7 variants were reportedly recognized by nearly half of the unique spike-specific TCRs. Participants were mostly white British and included more females than males, and it was suggested by the authors that clonal diversity may have been underestimated. Spike-specific TCR breadth and depth rose significantly after two AZD1222 doses compared with day 0 and with MenACWY recipients. Vaccine-associated CD4 TCRs spanned the whole spike protein, with dominant responses in regions 160-218 and 743-854. The 56-69-year group was small, and its depth increase did not reach significance, likely because of low power.

The CDR3 regions of human TCRbeta chains were analyzed by immunosequencing. On the study's bioinformatics: Repertoire TCRs were matched against a reference library of SARS-CoV-2-specific TCRs generated with the MIRA antigen-specificity platform. Breadth was defined as the fraction of unique TCRs that were SARS-CoV-2-associated. Depth was defined as the fraction of total T cells that were SARS-CoV-2-associated. Using the MIRA data, each spike-specific TCR was mapped to the spike region that the TCR reacts to and placed in a CD4 or CD8 class. Log10-transformed breadth and depth values were compared by one-way ANOVA with Sidak's multiple comparisons tests. TCRdb obtained this table from immuneACCESS and retained in-frame rearrangements with V and J assigned. These tables miss some clones; where compared with another copy, unresolved V genes account for less than half of the shortfall, and the remainder is unexplained. V, J and clone size were drawn from that table, and D and trimming were deduced from the DNA. The sample table contains about 140,000 clones; only one count was recorded for 80% to 95% of them. The top ten constitute 4% to 5.5% of the sample.

Taken from the germline V gene, the CDR1 and CDR2 loops are SNHLY and FYNNEI. V is reduced by 3 bases and J by 2 bases, leaving a spacing of 8 bases between them. The CDR3 measures 15 amino acids from cysteine to phenylalanine. Only CDR3 DNA is held: 45 bases, read in frame from base 1. About this clone: The antigen it recognizes is unknown. The input lacks base qualities; no much larger clone sits a single base away.

The label giving this sample's time point can be read as: baseline before first vaccination. The vaccinee samples were drawn from two UK trials, COV001 and COV002, one of which was a single-blind randomized controlled phase 2/3 trial testing AZD1222 (ChAdOx1 nCoV-19) in healthy adults. For TCRbeta chain sequencing, PBMC samples from trial participants were taken at day 0 and at day 28 after the second dose. This sequence originates from an adult in good health. This sequence uses TRBV2 and TRBJ2-6, with the D gene call left open. Sequenced here: peripheral blood, sampled on day 0 of AZD1222 vaccination. The nucleotides are TGTGCCAGCAGTGAGGACGGAGCTGGGGCCAACGTCCTGACTTTC. It translates as CASSEDGAGANVLTF.